The rows below give T cell receptor beta chains drawn from one sample of a study of T-cell memory formation after mild COVID-19. TCRdb independently ran MiXCR on the 5' RACE reads; one entry per CDR3 protein. The repertoire has fewer than 250,000 distinct CDR3 sequences, around 19% of them found once; the top ten carry roughly 2.3%. The sequencing sample was made of PBMCs or a T cell subset sorted from them (not recorded which). The receptors derive from an adult woman who had mild COVID-19 (a few samples of this study predate the infection). Cell type and time point are not known. Both conserved end residues are part of each CDR3. A D gene is named only where the DNA matches it firmly. Not all rows give a size; the values are once, few, many and, for expanded clones, a class.

.,TRBJ1-5,TRBV20-1,.,TGCAGTGCTAGAGCGGACGGGCCATCGCCCCAGCATTTT,CSARADGPSPQHF
.,TRBJ1-6,TRBV24-1,few,TGTGCCACCAGTGACGGAAGGAGCTCCTATAATTCACCCCTCCACTTT,CATSDGRSSYNSPLHF
TRBD1,TRBJ2-1,TRBV5-1,few,TGCGCCAGCAGCTTCGGACAGGACTACAATGAGCAGTTCTTC,CASSFGQDYNEQFF
TRBD1,TRBJ2-4,TRBV5-1,.,TGCGCCAGCAGCACCGGGACAGGGGCCCACAAAAACATTCAGTACTTC,CASSTGTGAHKNIQYF
.,TRBJ2-3,TRBV5-1,many,TGCGCCAGCAGGTCCGGGGGTTCCACAGATACGCAGTATTTT,CASRSGGSTDTQYF
TRBD1,TRBJ2-5,TRBV23-1,.,TGCGCCAGCAGTCATACGGGACAGAAAGACCAAGAGACCCAGTACTTC,CASSHTGQKDQETQYF
.,TRBJ2-1,TRBV7-2,many,TGTGCCAGCAGCCAACAGGGTACCCGTGTCGGCGATGAGCAGTTCTTC,CASSQQGTRVGDEQFF
TRBD2,TRBJ2-1,TRBV4-1,.,TGCGCCAGCAGCCAAGCACTAGCGGGAGTTACGTACAATGAGCAGTTCTTC,CASSQALAGVTYNEQFF
.,TRBJ2-7,TRBV12-3/TRBV12-4,.,TGTGCCAGCAGTTTCGGCGGAAGTCGCTACGAGCAGTACTTC,CASSFGGSRYEQYF
TRBD1,TRBJ1-5,TRBV12-3/TRBV12-4,.,TGTGCCAGCAGTCCTACAGGGGATAGGCAGCCCCAGCATTTT,CASSPTGDRQPQHF
.,TRBJ2-5,TRBV18,.,TGTGCCAGCTCGCGTGACCCTGGGACGCAAGAGACCCAGTACTTC,CASSRDPGTQETQYF